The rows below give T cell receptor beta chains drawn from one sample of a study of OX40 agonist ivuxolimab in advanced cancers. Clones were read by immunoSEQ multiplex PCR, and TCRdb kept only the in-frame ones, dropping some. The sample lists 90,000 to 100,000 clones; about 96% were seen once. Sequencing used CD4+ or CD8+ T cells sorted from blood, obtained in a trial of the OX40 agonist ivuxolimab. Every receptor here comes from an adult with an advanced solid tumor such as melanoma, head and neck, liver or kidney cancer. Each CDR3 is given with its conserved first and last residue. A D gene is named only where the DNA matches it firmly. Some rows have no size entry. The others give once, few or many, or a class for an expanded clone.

CDR3nt: TGTGCCAGCAGTCTTGACGGGACAGGTGCCAGCTCCTACGAGCAGTACTTC
CDR3aa: CASSLDGTGASSYEQYF
abundance: .
d_gene: TRBD1
v_gene: TRBV28
j_gene: TRBJ2-7

CDR3nt: TGTGCCAGCAGCTTAAGGAGGGTCGACACTGAAGCTTTCTTT
CDR3aa: CASSLRRVDTEAFF
abundance: .
d_gene: .
v_gene: TRBV5-4
j_gene: TRBJ1-1

CDR3nt: TGCAGCGCCCCATCTACTAGCGGGGGGGCCAATGAGCAGTTCTTC
CDR3aa: CSAPSTSGGANEQFF
abundance: .
d_gene: TRBD2
v_gene: TRBV29-1
j_gene: TRBJ2-1

CDR3nt: TGTGCCAGCAGCCTTCCGGGACAGTCTTGGTATAGCAATCAGCCCCAGCATTTT
CDR3aa: CASSLPGQSWYSNQPQHF
abundance: .
d_gene: .
v_gene: TRBV21-1
j_gene: TRBJ1-5

CDR3nt: TGCAGCGTTGAAGAGGCAGGGTCGGTCAATGAGCAGTTCTTC
CDR3aa: CSVEEAGSVNEQFF
abundance: .
d_gene: .
v_gene: TRBV29-1
j_gene: TRBJ2-1

CDR3nt: TGTGCCAGCAGCCCGGGGGCTAGCACAGATACGCAGTATTTT
CDR3aa: CASSPGASTDTQYF
abundance: .
d_gene: .
v_gene: TRBV7-3
j_gene: TRBJ2-3

CDR3nt: TGCGCCAGCAGCTTGGTTGGGGGGGGCCCCTCATACGAGCAGTACTTC
CDR3aa: CASSLVGGGPSYEQYF
abundance: .
d_gene: .
v_gene: TRBV5-1
j_gene: TRBJ2-7

CDR3nt: TGTGCCAGCAGCCAAGAGGGGTTGGGGACAGCAGAAGAGACCCAGTACTTC
CDR3aa: CASSQEGLGTAEETQYF
abundance: .
d_gene: TRBD1
v_gene: TRBV9
j_gene: TRBJ2-5

CDR3nt: TGTGCCAGCAGTTACACCAGTAGCGGCGAGCAGTTCTTC
CDR3aa: CASSYTSSGEQFF
abundance: .
d_gene: .
v_gene: TRBV6-5
j_gene: TRBJ2-1

CDR3nt: TGTGCCAGCAGCTTGATCAGAGGGGACCCCTACGAGCAGTACTTC
CDR3aa: CASSLIRGDPYEQYF
abundance: .
d_gene: .
v_gene: TRBV5-6
j_gene: TRBJ2-7

CDR3nt: TGTGCCAGCTCACCACCTGAGGGACTCTCTAGCACAGATACGCAGTATTTT
CDR3aa: CASSPPEGLSSTDTQYF
abundance: .
d_gene: .
v_gene: TRBV18
j_gene: TRBJ2-3

CDR3nt: TGTGCCAGCAGCCCAGCGCGGGACGACGGGTTCTTC
CDR3aa: CASSPARDDGFF
abundance: .
d_gene: .
v_gene: TRBV7-9
j_gene: TRBJ2-1

CDR3nt: TGTGCCAGCAGTTCCCCAAGACAGGGTTACTTTGAAGCTTTCTTT
CDR3aa: CASSSPRQGYFEAFF
abundance: once
d_gene: TRBD1
v_gene: TRBV28
j_gene: TRBJ1-1

CDR3nt: TGTGCCAGCAGTCCTCAGACCCACTCCTACAGTGAGCAGTTCTTC
CDR3aa: CASSPQTHSYSEQFF
abundance: .
d_gene: .
v_gene: TRBV6-5
j_gene: TRBJ2-1

CDR3nt: TGTGCCAGCGCTCAAGCGGGCGAGCAGTACTTC
CDR3aa: CASAQAGEQYF
abundance: .
d_gene: .
v_gene: TRBV27
j_gene: TRBJ2-7

CDR3nt: TGCGCCAGCAGTGAGGGCGCCACTGAAGCTTTCTTT
CDR3aa: CASSEGATEAFF
abundance: .
d_gene: .
v_gene: TRBV10-2
j_gene: TRBJ1-1

CDR3nt: TGTGCCAGCAGCAGTTCTTTGGGACAGCCAGGAACTGAAGCTTTCTTT
CDR3aa: CASSSSLGQPGTEAFF
abundance: .
d_gene: TRBD1
v_gene: TRBV5-4
j_gene: TRBJ1-1

CDR3nt: TGTGCCAGTAGTATAGCCAGCAATGAGCAGTTCTTC
CDR3aa: CASSIASNEQFF
abundance: .
d_gene: .
v_gene: TRBV19
j_gene: TRBJ2-1

CDR3nt: TGTGCCAGCAGCCCACAGGGACTAGCAGGCGATACGCAGTATTTT
CDR3aa: CASSPQGLAGDTQYF
abundance: .
d_gene: TRBD2
v_gene: TRBV7-8
j_gene: TRBJ2-3

CDR3nt: TGCAGTGCGCCCACAGGGGGCGAGCAGTACTTC
CDR3aa: CSAPTGGEQYF
abundance: .
d_gene: TRBD1
v_gene: TRBV20-1
j_gene: TRBJ2-7

CDR3nt: TGTGCCAGCAGTTTCAGCCCGGGACAGATGAACACTGAAGCTTTCTTT
CDR3aa: CASSFSPGQMNTEAFF
abundance: .
d_gene: TRBD1
v_gene: TRBV28
j_gene: TRBJ1-1